This T cell receptor (beta chain) was identified in a study of cytomegalovirus exposure and HLA in healthy donors. Whole-study results and caveats: Earlier findings revealed that most TCR beta V segments proved productive either about 87% or about 30% of the time. Common viral pathogens were later found to be apparently linked to several of the most significant clusters. TCR beta chains numbering more than 150 were designated cytomegalovirus-associated. When a later analysis compared HLA-associated TCR beta chains with equally common others, the HLA-associated chains turned out to be more clonally expanded and to have lower generation probabilities.

Note on this clone: The antigen is undetermined.

This CDR3 contains 17 residues. V was pared by 1 base and J by 2 bases, with 14 bases between. Germline assignment: CDR1 LNHNV and CDR2 YYDKDF (reference sequence). The PCR used 60 Vbeta and 13 Jbeta primers. TCRdb's copy holds only in-frame clones and misses some; the assay was immunoSEQ multiplex PCR. There are about 160,000 clones in the sample; 65% to 90% occur only once, and roughly 10% lies in the top ten. The chain has TRBV15 and TRBJ1-4; the D gene is possibly TRBD1 (6 bases). This receptor was obtained from a man between 50 and 59 years old in good health and CMV-seropositive. The sequenced sample consisted of PBMCs. The CDR3 protein is CATSRGFRGRTNEKLFF. The CDR3 DNA reads TGTGCCACCAGCAGAGGATTCAGGGGACGGACTAATGAAAAACTGTTTTTT.